This T cell receptor beta chain was obtained from a study of regulatory T cells in long-lasting Graves disease. Documented time point: newly diagnosed GD, antithyroid drugs for less than 3 months. Scientists built the TCR library using RNA that was extracted from PBMCs. At least ten counts were recorded for this clonotype. Trimming took 5 bases from V and 4 from J, leaving 11 bases between them. The CDR3 covers 13 residues. Germline values: CDR1 SGHTA, CDR2 FQGNSA. Arm-PCR of CDR3 regions with iRepertoire HTBI primers generated TCR beta libraries. TCRdb re-analysed the multiplex PCR reads in MiXCR, keeping a single row per CDR3 protein. The data contain under 450,000 distinct CDR3 sequences, approximately 12% of them seen just once; the ten biggest clones take up over 15%. The same sample was also used in a study of T cells in Graves' hyperthyroidism and ophthalmopathy.

Source: peripheral blood mononuclear cells (PBMCs), taken at new diagnosis, from a patient treated with antithyroid drugs. This clonotype was obtained from a woman younger than 35 with Graves disease. The chain employs TRBV7-2 and TRBJ1-1; D is undetermined. The CDR3, as DNA: TGTGCCAGCAGCATTTGGGTTAGCACTGAAGCTTTCTTT. It encodes CASSIWVSTEAFF. Full variable domain (rest looked up from reference TRBV7-2 and TRBJ1-1): GAGVSQSPSNKVTEKGKDVELRCDPISGHTALYWYRQSLGQGLEFLIYFQGNSAPDKSGLPSDRFSAERTGGSVSTLTIQRTQQEDSAVYLCASSIWVSTEAFFGQGTRLTVV.